The source of this T cell receptor beta chain is a study of T cell responses to AZD1222 COVID-19 vaccine. About the study: Timing groups of about 4 and about 12 weeks for second doses were pooled.

TCRdb's copy holds only in-frame clones and misses some; the assay was immunoSEQ multiplex PCR. The table lists over 140,000 clones, approximately 92% of them singletons. General study points: Within unmutated variant regions lay the reported targets of nearly half of spike-specific TCRs. Most donors were white British, females outnumbered males, and clonal diversity was possibly underestimated. Spike-specific TCR breadth rose after two AZD1222 doses, and depth rose as well.

Comment on this clone: What it binds is not known.

Material: peripheral blood, obtained on day 0 of AZD1222 vaccination. The receptor comes from an adult in good health.

CDR3 sequence: CASSYPGPNEKLFF. CDR3 in DNA: TGCGCCAGCAGCTACCCGGGGCCAAATGAAAAACTGTTTTTT. The chain uses TRBV5-1 and TRBJ1-4; a weak D match, TRBD1 (5 bases). V was pared by 3 bases and J by 5 bases, with 11 bases between. The germline CDR1 and CDR2 sequences are SGHRS and YFSETQ. This CDR3 region has 14 residues.